One sample yielded the 28 T cell receptor beta chains listed below, sequenced in a study of cytomegalovirus exposure and HLA in healthy donors. Primers for the PCR totalled 60 Vbeta and 13 Jbeta. Clones were sequenced by immunoSEQ multiplex PCR, and TCRdb holds only the in-frame ones, with some missing. The sample records over 70,000 clones, roughly three quarters being singletons. The sequenced sample consisted of PBMCs. The receptors here all came from a woman aged 45-65 years in good health and CMV-seropositive.

A word on this clone: At one of its ends the junction is not consistent with the germline gene, which may arise from a read error. The chain is built from TRBV5-6 and TRBJ1-1; D is undetermined. The germline V gene encodes CDR1 SGHDT and CDR2 YYEEEE. This CDR3 is 14 amino acids long. The CDR3 bases are TGTGTCAGCAGCTTGGCGGGGAGGAACACTGAAGCTTTCTTT. Its translation is CVSSLAGRNTEAFF.

V and J are TRBV5-6 and TRBJ1-4; weak D call: TRBD1 (6 bases). The CDR3 runs to 15 residues. Trimming took off 4 bases at V and 6 bases at J, with 16 bases between the two ends. Per the germline V gene, CDR1 is SGHDT and CDR2 is YYEEEE. The CDR3 here is CASSQPGHGDEKLFF. The CDR3 nucleotides are TGTGCCAGCAGCCAACCGGGACACGGTGATGAAAAACTGTTTTTT. The full variable domain, with the rest looked up from reference TRBV5-6 and TRBJ1-4, is DAGVTQSPTHLIKTRGQQVTLRCSPKSGHDTVSWYQQALGQGPQFIFQYYEEEERQRGNFPDRFSGHQFPNYSSELNVNALLLGDSALYLCASSQPGHGDEKLFFGSGTQLSVL.

The V and J genes are TRBV27 and TRBJ2-1, with D maybe TRBD2 (6 bases). CDR3 length: 16 amino acids. Germline V lookup: CDR1 MNHEY, CDR2 SMNVEV (reference sequence). The ends were cut back, 3 bases at V and 5 bases at J, with 17 bases in the middle. The CDR3 coding sequence is TGTGCCAGCAGTTTGGGGCCGCTGGGGGGAAACAATGAGCAGTTCTTC. Translated: CASSLGPLGGNNEQFF.

The genes are TRBV7-9 and TRBJ1-4, with no clear D. The V end was cut by 1 base, the J end by 4 bases, with 10 bases between. The CDR3 extends over 15 amino acids. Germline V CDR1 and CDR2: SEHNR, FQNEAQ (reference sequence). CDR3: CASSLEAARNEKLFF. CDR3 DNA: TGTGCCAGCAGCTTAGAGGCAGCGCGTAATGAAAAACTGTTTTTT.

This clone was detected a few times. The chain couples TRBV29-1 to TRBJ2-4; D gene unclear. Germline assignment: CDR1 SQVTM and CDR2 ANQGSEA. CDR3 length: 13 residues. Deletions cut 0 bases from V and 8 bases from J, with 11 bases between. DNA for the CDR3: TGCAGCGTTGAAGAAACCCGACGGGACATTCAGTACTTC. Protein: CSVEETRRDIQYF. Filled out from reference TRBV29-1 and TRBJ2-4, the complete variable domain reads SAVISQKPSRDICQRGTSLTIQCQVDSQVTMMFWYRQQPGQSLTLIATANQGSEATYESGFVIDKFPISRPNLTFSTLTVSNMSPEDSSIYLCSVEETRRDIQYFGAGTRLSVL.

The chain links TRBV27 to TRBJ1-1; D possibly corresponds to TRBD1 (6 bases). CDR1 is MNHEY and CDR2 is SMNVEV in the germline V gene (reference sequence). V was pared by 8 bases and J by 5 bases, with 15 bases between. The CDR3 spans 13 residues. The CDR3 loop reads CASWGGRGTEAFF. DNA for the CDR3: TGTGCCAGCTGGGGGGGGCGAGGGACTGAAGCTTTCTTT.

The chain employs TRBV20-1 and TRBJ2-3; the D is unclear. Germline CDR1 DFQATT, CDR2 SNEGSKA (reference sequence). This CDR3 is 10 amino acids long. V dropped 3 bases and J dropped 6 bases, with 4 bases sitting between them. This CDR3 is CSARRDTQYF. The CDR3 DNA sequence: TGCAGTGCTAGGCGGGATACGCAGTATTTT.

This clone is a singleton in its sample. The chain is built from TRBV9 and TRBJ2-3; the D gene is possibly TRBD2 (6 bases). From germline, CDR1 is SGDLS and CDR2 YYNGEE. The CDR3 is made up of 17 amino acids. V lost 4 bases to trimming and J lost 1 base, with 19 bases between them. The CDR3: CASSFPGWDSRTDTQYF. For the CDR3, the DNA is TGTGCCAGCAGCTTTCCCGGCTGGGACTCTCGCACAGATACGCAGTATTTT.

This chain uses TRBV5-1 with TRBJ1-4, with 8 bases that match TRBD1. The CDR3 is 13 amino acids. Trimming at V came to 4 bases and at J to 8 bases, leaving 4 bases not matched to a gene. CDR1 is SGHRS and CDR2 is YFSETQ in the germline V gene. The CDR3 nucleotides read TGCGCCAGCAGCGATGACAGGGGCGAAAAACTGTTTTTT. Amino acids: CASSDDRGEKLFF.

The genes are TRBV5-1 and TRBJ2-1; the D is unclear. V dropped 1 base and J dropped 5 bases, with 16 bases sitting between them. Germline V gives CDR1 SGHRS, CDR2 YFSETQ. The CDR3 covers 16 residues. CDR3 coding DNA: TGCGCCAGCAGCTTGAATTCCCTGGCCTCGAACAATGAGCAGTTCTTC. Encoded protein: CASSLNSLASNNEQFF.

The genes are TRBV4-2 and TRBJ2-7, with 9 bases aligning to TRBD1. Germline-derived CDR1 and CDR2 are LGHNA and YNFKEQ. J was trimmed by 1 base and V by 1 base; bases with no gene match: 5. The CDR3 runs 16 residues. This chain's CDR3 is CASSQAVTGGSYEQYV. The CDR3 DNA follows: TGTGCCAGCAGCCAAGCGGTGACAGGGGGTTCCTACGAGCAGTACGTC.

Only one count was recorded for this clone. J is TRBJ2-1 and V is TRBV19; tentative D call: TRBD2 (5 bases). CDR1 LNHDA and CDR2 SQIVND come from the germline V gene (reference sequence). The ends were cut back, 6 bases at V and 6 bases at J, with 15 bases in the middle. The CDR3 runs to 14 residues. The CDR3 sequence is CASSPGLRINEQFF. In DNA, the CDR3 is TGTGCCAGTAGCCCGGGGTTGCGCATCAATGAGCAGTTCTTC.

This chain links TRBV15 with TRBJ2-7; D possibly corresponds to TRBD2 (6 bases). The CDR3 has 14 residues. From germline, CDR1 is LNHNV and CDR2 YYDKDF (reference sequence). V was clipped by 6 bases and J by 3 bases, with 15 bases between them. The CDR3 DNA reads as TGTGCCACCAGGGCCGGAGGGACGGGCTACGAGCAGTACGTC. Amino acid sequence: CATRAGGTGYEQYV.

The chain has TRBV6-1 and TRBJ1-1, with D perhaps matching TRBD1 (5 bases). V lost 7 bases to trimming and J lost 4 bases, with 16 bases between them. CDR1 is MNHNS, CDR2 SASEGT, per germline. The CDR3 covers 14 residues. This CDR3 is CASKLTQGPTEAFF. The CDR3 DNA is TGTGCCAGCAAATTAACCCAGGGCCCCACTGAAGCTTTCTTT.

This clone was counted a few times. This sequence joins TRBV19 and TRBJ2-5, with D maybe TRBD1 (7 bases). This CDR3 has 17 amino acids. Trimming left V 5 bases short and J 0 bases short, with 19 bases between. The germline V gene encodes CDR1 LNHDA and CDR2 SQIVND (reference sequence). CDR3 nucleotide sequence: TGTGCCAGTAGTGCTATTGGAGGGGGCCGGTACCAAGAGACCCAGTACTTC. It specifies CASSAIGGGRYQETQYF.

The J gene is TRBJ2-2, the V gene TRBV7-6; TRBD2 matches 8 bases. CDR1 and CDR2 (germline): SGHVS, FNYEAQ. Trimming took 5 bases from V and 1 from J; bases not matched to a gene: 6. CDR3 size: 16 residues. The chain's CDR3 is CASSLRLALNTGELFF. CDR3 coding DNA: TGTGCCAGCAGCCTAAGACTAGCGCTGAACACCGGGGAGCTGTTTTTT. Looking up the rest from reference TRBV7-6 and TRBJ2-2 gives the full variable domain: GAGVSQSPRYKVTKRGQDVALRCDPISGHVSLYWYRQALGQGPEFLTYFNYEAQQDKSGLPNDRFSAERPEGSISTLTIQRTEQRDSAMYRCASSLRLALNTGELFFGEGSRLTVL.

The chain is built from TRBV7-8 and TRBJ1-1; D is ambiguous. CDR3 size: 15 residues. CDR1 SGHVS and CDR2 FQNEAQ come from the germline V gene. V lost 6 bases, J lost 0 bases, and 14 bases lay in between. CDR3 DNA sequence: TGTGCCAGCAGGCTCCGAGGGCGGTTGAACACTGAAGCTTTCTTT. Amino acid sequence: CASRLRGRLNTEAFF. The full variable domain, completed using reference TRBV7-8 and TRBJ1-1, is GAGVSQSPRYKVAKRGQDVALRCDPISGHVSLFWYQQALGQGPEFLTYFQNEAQLDKSGLPSDRFFAERPEGSVSTLKIQRTQQEDSAVYLCASRLRGRLNTEAFFGQGTRLTVV.

The rearrangement uses TRBV4-1 and TRBJ1-2; the D gene is possibly TRBD1 (5 bases). V was pared by 3 bases and J by 0 bases, with 8 bases between. This CDR3 comprises 14 residues. Germline CDR1 MGHRA, CDR2 YSYEKL. Here the CDR3 DNA reads TGCGCCAGCAGCCATACAGGAGCTAACTATGGCTACACCTTC. Its translation: CASSHTGANYGYTF.

V gene TRBV5-1 combines with J gene TRBJ2-5; 9 bases are shared with TRBD1. With V trimmed by 4 bases and J by 5 bases, 9 bases remained unmatched. The V gene's germline CDR1 is SGHRS and CDR2 YFSETQ. This CDR3 is built from 15 residues. CDR3 loop: CASSLGQGRVETQYF. The CDR3, as DNA: TGCGCCAGCAGCCTAGGACAGGGGAGGGTGGAGACCCAGTACTTC.

In its sample, this clone was seen once. CDR3 DNA sequence: TGCGCCAGCAGCACCGGACAGGGCCCCGACGAGCAGTACTTC. Protein sequence: CASSTGQGPDEQYF. This chain links TRBV5-1 with TRBJ2-7, with 8 bases identical to TRBD1. Trimming took 4 bases from V and 5 from J; bases not matched to a gene: 8. CDR3 length equals 14 residues. CDR1 and CDR2 from the germline V gene are SGHRS and YFSETQ.

The V and J genes are TRBV5-1 and TRBJ1-1; 7 bases align to TRBD1. There are 15 residues in the CDR3. Germline V gives CDR1 SGHRS, CDR2 YFSETQ. The V and J ends lost 5 bases and 6 bases, in that order; junction bases with no gene match: 13. The CDR3 nucleotides are TGCGCCAGCAGACTAGGACAGGTCGAGCTCTCTGAAGCTTTCTTT. It yields the protein CASRLGQVELSEAFF.

The chain employs TRBV27 and TRBJ1-1, with D possibly matching TRBD1 (6 bases). In germline, CDR1 is MNHEY, CDR2 SMNVEV (reference sequence). CDR3 length equals 15 residues. Trimming pared 4 bases from V and 6 bases from J, leaving 18 bases between. The CDR3 DNA follows: TGTGCCAGCAGTTACTACCCAGGGGTTTTGGCTGAAGCTTTCTTT. Translated: CASSYYPGVLAEAFF.

The rearrangement uses TRBV27 and TRBJ2-7; the D is unclear. CDR1 and CDR2 from the germline V gene are MNHEY and SMNVEV (reference sequence). This CDR3 is built from 13 residues. V lost 5 bases to trimming and J lost 0 bases, with 8 bases between them. The CDR3 DNA follows: TGTGCCAGCAGTAACGCTATCTCCTACGAGCAGTACTTC. Translated: CASSNAISYEQYF.

The gene calls are TRBV18 and TRBJ1-4; D remains unclear. Germline V gene lookup returns CDR1 KGHSH and CDR2 LQKENI. The V end was cut by 5 bases, the J end by 4 bases, with 17 bases between. CDR3 length equals 16 residues. CDR3 protein: CASSSFEQRNNEKLFF. In nucleotides, the CDR3 is TGTGCCAGCTCATCTTTCGAACAGAGAAATAATGAAAAACTGTTTTTT.

J is TRBJ2-2 and V is TRBV2; 8 bases line up with TRBD1. V was pared by 5 bases and J by 4 bases, with 9 bases of the junction left unmatched. Germline V lookup: CDR1 SNHLY, CDR2 FYNNEI. This CDR3 spans 16 amino acids. The CDR3 DNA is TGTGCCAGCAGTTACACAGGGGGATTCTTCACCGGGGAGCTGTTTTTT. Translated: CASSYTGGFFTGELFF.

This sequence joins TRBV20-1 and TRBJ1-2, with D possibly matching TRBD1 (5 bases). With 5 bases removed from V and 8 bases from J, the gap between germline ends came to 12 bases. The CDR3 has 11 residues. Germline lookup yields CDR1 DFQATT and CDR2 SNEGSKA (reference sequence). CDR3 amino acids: CSARDSFGYTF. For the CDR3, the DNA is TGCAGTGCTCGGGACTCGTTCGGCTACACCTTC.

This chain joins TRBV10-3 and TRBJ2-6; D possibly corresponds to TRBD1 (6 bases). Germline V gene sequence: CDR1 ENHRY, CDR2 SYGVKD. V was pared by 8 bases and J by 0 bases, with 14 bases between. The CDR3 covers 16 residues. The CDR3: CAIGTTPSSGANVLTF. The CDR3 nucleotides read TGTGCCATCGGGACAACTCCCAGCTCTGGGGCCAACGTCCTGACTTTC.

The J gene is TRBJ2-5, the V gene TRBV5-4; D is unresolved. V was clipped by 1 base and J by 5 bases, with 12 bases between them. Germline lookup yields CDR1 SGHNT and CDR2 YYREEE (reference sequence). The CDR3 covers 14 residues. In DNA, the CDR3 is TGTGCCAGCAGCTTGACCCTACTTCGGGAGACCCAGTACTTC. It translates to CASSLTLLRETQYF.